Below are 14 T cell receptor beta chains sequenced from a single sample in a study of shared clonotypes between healthy human individuals. Using immunoSEQ multiplex PCR, the repertoire was profiled, and TCRdb retains in-frame clones only, with some absent. Of about 590,000 clones listed, nearly 97% are singletons. CD45RO-negative, CCR7-selected cells formed the naive CD8 fraction, which excluded terminally differentiated effector memory CD45RA+ cells. Sequencing input: naive CD8+ T cells sorted from blood. These receptors were taken from a woman in her 30s in good health.

The V and J genes are TRBV28 and TRBJ1-2; D is unclear. V lost 8 bases to trimming and J lost 4 bases, with 14 bases between them. Germline CDR1 and CDR2: MDHEN and SYDVKM. The CDR3 totals 13 residues. CDR3 residues: CASSDSAPYGYTF. DNA for the CDR3: TGTGCCAGCTCGGACTCAGCCCCCTATGGCTACACCTTC.

The chain combines TRBV4-1 with TRBJ2-7; tentative D call: TRBD1 (6 bases). The CDR3 length is 16 residues. Trimming took off 2 bases at V and 5 bases at J, with 19 bases between the two ends. Per the germline V gene, CDR1 is MGHRA and CDR2 is YSYEKL. The CDR3: CASSQQPRGQFDEQYF. The CDR3 DNA sequence: TGCGCCAGCAGCCAACAACCCAGGGGCCAGTTCGACGAGCAGTACTTC.

The V and J genes are TRBV4-1 and TRBJ1-5; D is undetermined. The V and J ends lost 1 base and 5 bases respectively, with 12 bases between them. CDR1 is MGHRA, CDR2 YSYEKL, per germline. The CDR3 is 15 amino acids. This CDR3 reads CASSQVTTADQPQHF. As DNA, the CDR3 is TGCGCCAGCAGCCAAGTCACGACCGCGGATCAGCCCCAGCATTTT.

The rearrangement uses TRBV11-2 and TRBJ2-1, with 8 bases that match TRBD2. Per the germline V gene, CDR1 is SGHAT and CDR2 is FQNNGV. Trimming at V came to 4 bases and at J to 9 bases, leaving 14 bases not matched to a gene. The CDR3 totals 16 residues. In DNA form, the CDR3 reads TGTGCCAGCAGCTCGGCCTCCGGGACTAGTGGGGCTGAGCAGTTCTTC. It specifies CASSSASGTSGAEQFF.

Only one count was recorded for this clone. This chain connects TRBV5-6 to TRBJ2-5; no clear D gene. The DNA end is more similar to TRBJ2-7, so the J call may be wrong. Germline V gives CDR1 SGHDT, CDR2 YYEEEE. This CDR3 contains 11 residues. The CDR3 coding sequence is TGTGCCAGCAGCTGGGGATACGAGCAGTACTTC. Residues: CASSWGYEQYF.

This clone has only one observation. The V gene is TRBV27, the J gene TRBJ2-7; unclear D gene. Germline V gene data show CDR1 as MNHEY and CDR2 as SMNVEV (reference sequence). The V and J ends lost 1 base and 3 bases respectively, with 16 bases between them. CDR3 size: 16 residues. Here the CDR3 DNA reads TGTGCCAGCAGTTTATTGTCAGGTACGCCTGACTACGAGCAGTACTTC. It translates to CASSLLSGTPDYEQYF.

This rearrangement joins TRBV28 to TRBJ2-1, with D perhaps TRBD1 (6 bases). Looked up from germline, CDR1 is MDHEN and CDR2 is SYDVKM. V was pared by 6 bases and J by 14 bases, with 11 bases between. The CDR3 length is 10 residues. The CDR3 loop reads CASSYREKFF. CDR3 coding DNA: TGTGCCAGCAGCTACAGGGAAAAGTTCTTC.

V usage is TRBV6-1 and J usage is TRBJ1-4; no reliable D call. Germline CDR1 is MNHNS and CDR2 is SASEGT. Trimming took 0 bases from V and 0 from J, leaving 20 bases between them. The length of the CDR3 is 20 residues. CDR3 nucleotide sequence: TGTGCCAGCAGTGAAGCGCCTCCCGCTAGTGAGAGAGCAACTAATGAAAAACTGTTTTTT. The encoded protein is CASSEAPPASERATNEKLFF.

Comments on this clone: This same CDR3 is encoded by further DNA sequences in the sample. The chain joins TRBV30 to TRBJ2-6; a possible D gene is TRBD1 (5 bases). V was trimmed by 1 base and J by 4 bases, leaving 8 bases between them. Germline values: CDR1 GTSNPN, CDR2 SVGIG (reference sequence). This CDR3 spans 14 amino acids. The CDR3 DNA reads as TGTGCCTGGAGTGCAGGGTCCGGGGCCAACGTCCTGACTTTC. As protein: CAWSAGSGANVLTF.

In its sample, this clone was seen once. The DNA of the CDR3 is TGTGCCAGCAGTACGGGTCCCCTTCGCTATGGCTACACCTTC. Its translation is CASSTGPLRYGYTF. The J gene is TRBJ1-2, the V gene TRBV27, with D unclear. This CDR3 contains 14 residues. Germline V gene lookup returns CDR1 MNHEY and CDR2 SMNVEV (reference sequence). V lost 5 bases, J lost 4 bases, and 14 bases lay in between.

The chain is built from TRBV7-9 and TRBJ2-5; D is unresolved. The CDR3 length is 12 residues. Trimming removed 5 bases at V and 1 base at J, with 5 bases between. Germline V gene data show CDR1 as SEHNR and CDR2 as FQNEAQ (reference sequence). The CDR3 sequence is CASSHSQETQYF. Written as DNA, the CDR3 is TGTGCCAGCAGCCATTCCCAAGAGACCCAGTACTTC.

The chain recombines TRBV2 with TRBJ2-1; 9 bases are shared with TRBD2. The germline gives CDR1 SNHLY, CDR2 FYNNEI. V was clipped by 6 bases and J by 0 bases; unmatched bases: 6. The CDR3 is made up of 16 amino acids. The CDR3 nucleotides are TGTGCCAGCAGAACTAGCGGGTGGAGCTCCTACAATGAGCAGTTCTTC. It translates to CASRTSGWSSYNEQFF. The full variable domain, completed using reference TRBV2 and TRBJ2-1, is EPEVTQTPSHQVTQMGQEVILRCVPISNHLYFYWYRQILGQKVEFLVSFYNNEISEKSEIFDDQFSVERPDGSNFTLKIRSTKLEDSAMYFCASRTSGWSSYNEQFFGPGTRLTVL.

The chain links TRBV13 to TRBJ2-3; TRBD2 might be the D (7 bases). The CDR3 is 16 residues long. Per the germline V gene, CDR1 is PRHDT and CDR2 is FYEKMQ (reference sequence). Deletions cut 5 bases from V and 4 bases from J, with 19 bases between. CDR3 protein: CASSILAAGAADTQYF. The DNA of the CDR3 is TGTGCCAGCAGCATTCTAGCGGCGGGGGCCGCAGATACGCAGTATTTT.

V and J are TRBV28 and TRBJ2-1, with a weak D call TRBD2 (6 bases). V lost 5 bases to trimming and J lost 5 bases, with 10 bases between them. The CDR3 contains 13 residues. Germline lookup yields CDR1 MDHEN and CDR2 SYDVKM. CDR3 protein: CASSGSGHNEQFF. As DNA, the CDR3 is TGTGCCAGCAGTGGTAGCGGACACAATGAGCAGTTCTTC.